This T cell receptor beta chain was sequenced for a study of shared clonotypes between healthy human individuals. Findings and caveats of the study: Sharing across four donors was highest in naive CD4 (around 5%) and lowest in memory CD8 (approximately 0.4%).

To note about this clone: Antigen unknown.

In the original processing: Junction-only sequences without quality scores came from ImmunoSEQ, so filtering differed. Some clones are missing from TCRdb's copy, which holds only in-frame ones; the method was immunoSEQ multiplex PCR. The DNA was the basis for D and trimming; V, J and clone size are from that table. The sample consists of more than 900,000 clones, roughly 74% of them appearing once. This CDR3 contains 14 residues. The germline V and J ends were trimmed by 6 bases and 0 bases, with 9 bases remaining between them. The V gene's germline CDR1 is MNHNS and CDR2 SASEGT. Division of CD4+ cells produced a CD45RA+ naive subset and a CD45RA-negative memory subset.

The TCR originated in a man younger than 30 in good health. Some clones in this sample may be carry-over from other donors' samples. The rearrangement uses TRBV6-1 and TRBJ2-1, with D tentatively TRBD2 (6 bases). Material for sequencing was memory CD4+ T cells from PBMCs. Documented subset: CD45RA-negative fraction. The CDR3 loop is CASSGGASYNEQFF. The CDR3 region has the DNA TGTGCCAGCAGCGGCGGGGCCTCCTACAATGAGCAGTTCTTC.